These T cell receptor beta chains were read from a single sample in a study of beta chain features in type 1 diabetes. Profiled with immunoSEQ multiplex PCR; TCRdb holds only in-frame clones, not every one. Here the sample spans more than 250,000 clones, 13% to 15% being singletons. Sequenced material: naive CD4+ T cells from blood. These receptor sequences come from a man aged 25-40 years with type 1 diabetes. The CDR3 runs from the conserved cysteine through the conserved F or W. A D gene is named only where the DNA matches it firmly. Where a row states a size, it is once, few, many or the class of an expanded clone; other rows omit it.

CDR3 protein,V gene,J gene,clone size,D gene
CASSVGGGLNTEAFF,TRBV9,TRBJ1-1,.,.
CASSLPGLAANEQFF,TRBV7-9,TRBJ2-1,.,TRBD2
CASSPGRLSYEQYF,TRBV18,TRBJ2-7,few,.
CASSREHEQFF,TRBV9,TRBJ2-1,few,.
CASSHFTGETYNEQFF,TRBV5-1,TRBJ2-1,few,TRBD1
CASSSDRGYDIQYF,TRBV7-2,TRBJ2-4,.,TRBD1
CASSQMLAGGSNEQFF,TRBV5-4,TRBJ2-1,.,TRBD2
CASSAGQYTDTQYF,TRBV9,TRBJ2-3,few,.
CASSLAGTGMRQPQHF,TRBV7-2,TRBJ1-5,few,TRBD1
CASSVEPSANYGYTF,TRBV9,TRBJ1-2,.,.
CSAGRGNEQFF,TRBV20-1,TRBJ2-1,few,TRBD2
CASSVLGGFYNEQFF,TRBV9,TRBJ2-1,.,.
CASSTGQLLDGYTF,TRBV5-1,TRBJ1-2,.,TRBD1
CASSEVSDLYF,TRBV2,TRBJ2-7,few,.
CASTIHHPGNYGYTF,TRBV7-9,TRBJ1-2,few,.
CASSEGQRETQYF,TRBV7-9,TRBJ2-5,few,TRBD1
CASSGGGSSDNEQFF,TRBV5-4,TRBJ2-1,.,TRBD2
CASRPTSVINIQYF,TRBV28,TRBJ2-4,once,TRBD2
CASSSTGALYEQYF,TRBV19,TRBJ2-7,few,TRBD1
CATRGGQRYEQYF,TRBV28,TRBJ2-7,few,.
CASRVWRRTDTQYF,TRBV7-9,TRBJ2-3,.,.
CASSFSLSGANVLTF,TRBV5-1,TRBJ2-6,few,.
CASSLGLAGSTDTQYF,TRBV5-1,TRBJ2-3,.,TRBD2
CASSGGGPGTGAEQYF,TRBV11-1,TRBJ2-7,few,.
CASSSTLGTSGNIQYF,TRBV5-4,TRBJ2-4,.,TRBD2
CASSSGRRNQPQHF,TRBV27,TRBJ1-5,few,.
CASILQGSNEKLFF,TRBV6-6,TRBJ1-4,few,TRBD1
CASKTGTGAYNEQFF,TRBV5-1,TRBJ2-1,few,TRBD1
CASSSGLAGTFDEQFF,TRBV28,TRBJ2-1,.,TRBD2
CASSRYLQGRSTDTQYF,TRBV19,TRBJ2-3,.,.
CASSPPNRGDTEAFF,TRBV18,TRBJ1-1,.,TRBD1
CASSFEQGAYEKLFF,TRBV5-5,TRBJ1-4,.,TRBD1
CASSVAGQGPHEQYF,TRBV19,TRBJ2-7,few,TRBD1
CASRLTGVQETQYF,TRBV6-5,TRBJ2-5,.,.
CASSVTSGTAYEQYF,TRBV7-2,TRBJ2-7,.,TRBD1
CASSAVTATGELFF,TRBV2,TRBJ2-2,.,.
CASSSKNRGAANTGELFF,TRBV9,TRBJ2-2,.,.
CASSLLAESSYEQYF,TRBV6-5,TRBJ2-7,few,TRBD2
CATPEGVNSYNEQFF,TRBV7-9,TRBJ2-1,.,.
CASSVAGTSGSQQFF,TRBV9,TRBJ2-1,few,TRBD2
CASSLAGGMRNEQFF,TRBV11-1,TRBJ2-1,.,TRBD2
CASNRETGDKEQYF,TRBV7-9,TRBJ2-7,.,.
CASSLSTGDSETQYF,TRBV7-2,TRBJ2-5,few,.
CASSSLAGLTYEQYF,TRBV28,TRBJ2-7,.,TRBD2
CASSPIQGSGQPQHF,TRBV27,TRBJ1-5,few,.
CASSQAVGGSGRAGNEQFF,TRBV4-2,TRBJ2-1,.,TRBD2
CASSLGSAAFF,TRBV28,TRBJ1-1,.,.
CASSLPRGGSETQYF,TRBV7-9,TRBJ2-5,.,TRBD2
CASSSSGVRDTQYF,TRBV19,TRBJ2-3,.,.
CASSSDSSSYEQYF,TRBV5-1,TRBJ2-7,.,.
CASSQQGRNQPQHF,TRBV2,TRBJ1-5,.,.
CASSLGAADTQYF,TRBV7-9,TRBJ2-3,once,.
CASSYSSGSSYEQYF,TRBV6-6,TRBJ2-7,few,.
CASSLARSYEQYF,TRBV7-2,TRBJ2-7,few,.
CASSLLAGRTDTQYF,TRBV28,TRBJ2-3,.,TRBD2
CASRLDRVLDTEAFF,TRBV2,TRBJ1-1,.,TRBD1
CASSLVAASGNQPQHF,TRBV7-2,TRBJ1-5,few,.
CASSPGLADYEQYF,TRBV18,TRBJ2-7,.,TRBD2
CASAETEGYQFF,TRBV5-1,TRBJ2-1,.,.
CASMGGYYGYTF,TRBV19,TRBJ1-2,few,.